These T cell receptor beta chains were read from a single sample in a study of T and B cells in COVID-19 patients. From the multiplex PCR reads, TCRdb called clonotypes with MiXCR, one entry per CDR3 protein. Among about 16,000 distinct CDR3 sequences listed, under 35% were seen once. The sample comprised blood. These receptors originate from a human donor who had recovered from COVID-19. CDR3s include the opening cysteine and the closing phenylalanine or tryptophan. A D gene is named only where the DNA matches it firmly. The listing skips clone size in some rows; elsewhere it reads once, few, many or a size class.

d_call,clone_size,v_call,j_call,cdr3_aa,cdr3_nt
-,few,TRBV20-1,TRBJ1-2,CSARDPMRSIYGYTF,TGCAGTGCTAGAGATCCAATGAGGTCTATCTATGGCTACACCTTC
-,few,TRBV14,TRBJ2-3,CASSPRTVTDTQYF,TGTGCCAGCAGCCCGAGGACAGTAACAGATACGCAGTATTTT
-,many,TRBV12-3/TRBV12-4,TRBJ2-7,CASRLHYEQYF,TGTGCCAGCAGGCTCCATTACGAGCAGTACTTC
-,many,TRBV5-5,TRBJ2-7,CASSPALSREYF,TGTGCCAGCAGCCCCGCCTTATCTAGAGAGTACTTC
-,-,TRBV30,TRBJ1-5,CAWSSEWAGNQPRHF,TGTGCCTGGAGTTCTGAGTGGGCCGGCAATCAGCCCCGGCATTTT
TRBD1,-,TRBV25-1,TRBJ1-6,CAISEYGTKGGTYNSPLHF,TGTGCCATCAGTGAATATGGGACAAAAGGGGGCACCTATAATTCACCCCTCCACTTT
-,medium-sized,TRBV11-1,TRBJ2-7,CASSLASGFSYEQYF,TGTGCCAGCAGCTTAGCGTCCGGCTTCTCCTACGAGCAGTACTTC
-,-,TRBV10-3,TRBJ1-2,CAISDGDGYTF,TGTGCCATCAGTGACGGCGATGGCTACACCTTC
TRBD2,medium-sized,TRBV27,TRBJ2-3,CASSFAGGPGTDTQYF,TGTGCCAGCAGTTTTGCGGGAGGGCCGGGCACAGATACGCAGTATTTT
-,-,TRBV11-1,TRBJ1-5,CASRMEGGNQPQHF,TGTGCCAGCAGAATGGAGGGGGGCAATCAGCCCCAGCATTTT
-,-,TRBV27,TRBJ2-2,CASSFSTGVGTGELFF,TGTGCCAGCAGTTTCTCCACGGGAGTTGGAACCGGGGAGCTGTTTTTT
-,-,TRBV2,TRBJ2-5,CASSEAQDRLRETQYF,TGTGCCAGCAGTGAAGCGCAGGACAGATTGAGAGAGACCCAGTACTTC
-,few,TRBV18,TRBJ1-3,CASSPSLGRVDTIYF,TGTGCCAGCTCACCCAGTCTTGGCAGGGTAGACACCATATATTTT
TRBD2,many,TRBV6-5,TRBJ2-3,CASKRGSTSDTQYF,TGTGCCAGCAAGCGGGGCTCCACCTCAGATACGCAGTATTTT
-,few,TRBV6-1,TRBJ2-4,CASTPERSINIQYF,TGTGCCAGCACCCCAGAGAGGAGCATAAACATTCAGTACTTC
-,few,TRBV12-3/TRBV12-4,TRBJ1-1,CASSFNTAVTEAFF,TGTGCCAGCAGTTTCAATACGGCGGTGACTGAAGCTTTCTTT
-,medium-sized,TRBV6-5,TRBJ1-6,CASSYSGFGGSPLHF,TGTGCCAGCAGTTACTCGGGGTTCGGTGGATCACCCCTCCACTTT
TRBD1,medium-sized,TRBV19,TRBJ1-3,CASSTGTGTSGNTIYF,TGTGCCAGTAGTACCGGGACAGGGACCTCTGGAAACACCATATATTTT
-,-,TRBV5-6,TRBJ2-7,CASAVGGSSYEQYF,TGCGCCAGCGCAGTTGGGGGGAGCTCCTACGAGCAGTACTTC
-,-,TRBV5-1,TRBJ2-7,CASSLDGGSYEQYF,TGCGCCAGCAGCTTGGATGGGGGCAGTTACGAGCAGTACTTC
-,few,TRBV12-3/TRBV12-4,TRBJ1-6,CASSSRVDSPLHF,TGTGCCAGCAGTTCCAGGGTTGATTCACCCCTCCACTTT
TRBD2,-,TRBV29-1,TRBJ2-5,CSVGERGPETQYF,TGCAGCGTTGGGGAGCGGGGGCCGGAGACCCAGTACTTC
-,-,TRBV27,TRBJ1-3,CASSSSRASSGHTIYF,TGTGCCAGCAGTTCCTCTAGGGCCAGCTCTGGTCACACCATATATTTT
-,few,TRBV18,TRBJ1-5,CASSRLSVRANQPQHF,TGTGCCAGCTCACGGTTGTCGGTCAGGGCGAATCAGCCCCAGCATTTT
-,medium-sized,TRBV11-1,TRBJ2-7,CASSLAEGLGYEQYF,TGTGCCAGCAGCTTAGCGGAGGGACTGGGATACGAGCAGTACTTC
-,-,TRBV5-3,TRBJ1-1,CASSSTEGPNEAFF,TGCGCCAGCAGCTCGACGGAGGGCCCGAATGAAGCTTTCTTT
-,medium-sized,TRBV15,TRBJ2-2,CATSRDFGAGELFF,TGTGCCACCAGCAGAGATTTCGGAGCCGGGGAGCTGTTTTTT
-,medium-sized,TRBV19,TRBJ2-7,CASSEDSPSYEQYF,TGTGCCAGTAGTGAGGACAGCCCGTCCTACGAGCAGTACTTC
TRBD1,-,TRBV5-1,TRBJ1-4,CASSYDRGNEKLFF,TGCGCCAGCAGCTATGACAGGGGAAATGAAAAACTGTTTTTT
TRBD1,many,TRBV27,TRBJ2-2,CASRGGTGGTGELFF,TGTGCCAGCAGGGGCGGGACAGGGGGCACCGGGGAGCTGTTTTTT
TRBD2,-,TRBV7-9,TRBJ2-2,CASSFPLSGRAGELFF,TGTGCCAGCAGCTTCCCACTTAGCGGGAGGGCCGGGGAGCTGTTTTTT
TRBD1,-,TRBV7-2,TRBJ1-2,CASSLYGDRGMRGYTF,TGTGCCAGCAGCTTATACGGGGACAGGGGTATGCGTGGCTACACCTTC
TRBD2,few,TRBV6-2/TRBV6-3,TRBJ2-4,CSTSGTTNIQYF,TGTTCCACTAGCGGGACAACGAACATTCAGTACTTC
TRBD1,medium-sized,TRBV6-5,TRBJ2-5,CASSYLLDRGRKETQYF,TGTGCCAGCAGTTACTTATTGGACAGGGGAAGGAAAGAGACCCAGTACTTC
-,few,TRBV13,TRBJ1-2,CASATRGGNYGYTF,TGTGCCAGCGCTACAAGGGGGGGAAACTATGGCTACACCTTC
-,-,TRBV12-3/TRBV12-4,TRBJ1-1,CASSLTFGGTEAFF,TGTGCCAGCAGTTTAACATTCGGGGGAACTGAAGCTTTCTTT
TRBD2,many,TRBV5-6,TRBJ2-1,CASSFGGRADEQFF,TGTGCCAGCAGCTTTGGCGGGAGGGCCGATGAGCAGTTCTTC
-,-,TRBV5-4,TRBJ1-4,CASSPGPDEKLFF,TGTGCCAGCAGCCCCGGACCCGATGAAAAACTGTTTTTT
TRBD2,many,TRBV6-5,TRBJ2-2,CASSLAGGLMNTGELFF,TGTGCCAGCAGTCTAGCGGGGGGTTTGATGAACACCGGGGAGCTGTTTTTT
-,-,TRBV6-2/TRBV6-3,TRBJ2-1,CASTRGGRNEQFF,TGTGCCAGCACCCGAGGAGGGAGAAATGAGCAGTTCTTC
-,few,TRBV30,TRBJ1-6,CAWSVSFWTVNNSPLHF,TGTGCCTGGAGTGTTTCATTCTGGACAGTCAATAATTCACCCCTCCACTTT
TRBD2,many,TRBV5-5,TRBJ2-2,CASSLLAGGGTGELFF,TGTGCCAGCAGCTTGCTAGCGGGGGGAGGTACCGGGGAGCTGTTTTTT
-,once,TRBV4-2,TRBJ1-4,CASSLVKGEKLFF,TGTGCCAGCAGCCTCGTGAAGGGTGAAAAACTGTTTTTT
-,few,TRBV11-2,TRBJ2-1,CASSLARQAYNEQFF,TGTGCCAGCAGCTTAGCTAGGCAGGCCTACAATGAGCAGTTCTTC
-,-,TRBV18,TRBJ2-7,CASSPGRSYEQYF,TGTGCCAGCTCACCCGGCAGAAGTTACGAGCAGTACTTC
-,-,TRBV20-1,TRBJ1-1,CSRRRPPDDTEAFF,TGCAGTCGAAGAAGACCCCCCGACGACACTGAAGCTTTCTTT
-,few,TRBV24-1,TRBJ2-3,CAPGQTTDTQYF,TGTGCCCCCGGACAGACGACAGATACGCAGTATTTT
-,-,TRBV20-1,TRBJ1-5,CSAAPPGRSAPQHF,TGCAGTGCAGCACCCCCGGGACGCTCAGCGCCCCAGCATTTT
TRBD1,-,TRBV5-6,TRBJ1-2,CASTPFEQGTYGYTF,TGTGCCAGCACCCCGTTCGAACAGGGGACCTATGGCTACACCTTC
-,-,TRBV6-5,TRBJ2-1,CASGVRGGSNEQFF,TGTGCCAGCGGGGTAAGGGGGGGGTCCAATGAGCAGTTCTTC
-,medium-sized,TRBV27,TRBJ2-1,CASSLGGTRGYNEQFF,TGTGCCAGCAGTTTAGGGGGGACTCGGGGGTACAATGAGCAGTTCTTC